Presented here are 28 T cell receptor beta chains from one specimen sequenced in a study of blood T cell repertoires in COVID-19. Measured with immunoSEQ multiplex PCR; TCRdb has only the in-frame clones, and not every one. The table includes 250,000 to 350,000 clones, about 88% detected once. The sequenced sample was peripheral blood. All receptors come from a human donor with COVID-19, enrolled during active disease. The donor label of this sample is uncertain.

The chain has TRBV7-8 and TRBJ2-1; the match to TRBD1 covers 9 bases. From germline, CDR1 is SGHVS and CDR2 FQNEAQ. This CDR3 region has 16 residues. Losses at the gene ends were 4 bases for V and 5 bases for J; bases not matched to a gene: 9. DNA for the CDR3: TGTGCCAGCAGCTATAGCACAGGGGGCTCACACAATGAGCAGTTCTTC. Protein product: CASSYSTGGSHNEQFF.

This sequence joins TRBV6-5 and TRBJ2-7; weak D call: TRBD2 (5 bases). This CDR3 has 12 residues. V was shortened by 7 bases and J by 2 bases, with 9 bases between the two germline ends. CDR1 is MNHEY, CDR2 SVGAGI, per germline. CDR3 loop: CASTGNAYEQYF. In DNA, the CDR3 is TGTGCCAGCACGGGGAACGCCTACGAGCAGTACTTC.

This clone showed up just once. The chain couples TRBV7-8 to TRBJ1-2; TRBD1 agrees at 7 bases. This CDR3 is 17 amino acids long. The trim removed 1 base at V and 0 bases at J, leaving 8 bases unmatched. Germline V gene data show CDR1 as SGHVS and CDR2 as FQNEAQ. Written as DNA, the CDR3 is TGTGCCAGCAGCTTAGTGGGGACAGTTGCTGCTAACTATGGCTACACCTTC. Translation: CASSLVGTVAANYGYTF.

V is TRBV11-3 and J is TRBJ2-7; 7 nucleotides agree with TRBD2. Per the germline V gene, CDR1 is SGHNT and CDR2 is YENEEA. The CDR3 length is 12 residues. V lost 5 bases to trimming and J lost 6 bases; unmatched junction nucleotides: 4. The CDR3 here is CASSPTSSEQYF. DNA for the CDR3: TGTGCCAGCAGCCCGACTAGCAGCGAGCAGTACTTC.

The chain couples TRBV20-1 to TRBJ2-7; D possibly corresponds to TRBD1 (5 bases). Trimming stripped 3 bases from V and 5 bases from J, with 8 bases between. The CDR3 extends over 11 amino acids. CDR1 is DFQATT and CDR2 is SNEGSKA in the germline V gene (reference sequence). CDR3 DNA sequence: TGCAGTGCTAGGCCCAGGGACGAGCAGTACTTC. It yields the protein CSARPRDEQYF.

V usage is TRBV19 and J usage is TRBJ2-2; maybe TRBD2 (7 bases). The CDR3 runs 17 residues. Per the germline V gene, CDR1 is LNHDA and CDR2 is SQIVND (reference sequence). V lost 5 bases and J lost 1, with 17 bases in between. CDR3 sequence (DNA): TGTGCCAGTAGTGGGGGGGCTTCCAACTTGAACACCGGGGAGCTGTTTTTT. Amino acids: CASSGGASNLNTGELFF.

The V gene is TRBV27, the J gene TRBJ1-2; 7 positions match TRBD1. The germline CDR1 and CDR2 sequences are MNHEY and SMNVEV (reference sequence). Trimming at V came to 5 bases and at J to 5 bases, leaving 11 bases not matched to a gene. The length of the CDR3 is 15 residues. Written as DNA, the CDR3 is TGTGCCAGCAGTCCCTCAGGTGGACAGGTATATGGCTACACCTTC. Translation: CASSPSGGQVYGYTF.

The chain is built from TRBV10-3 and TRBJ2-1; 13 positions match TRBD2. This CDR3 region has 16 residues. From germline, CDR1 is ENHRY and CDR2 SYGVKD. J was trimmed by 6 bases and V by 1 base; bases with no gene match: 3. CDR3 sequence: CAISEWGLAGPNEQFF. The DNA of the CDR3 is TGTGCCATCAGTGAGTGGGGACTAGCGGGACCCAATGAGCAGTTCTTC.

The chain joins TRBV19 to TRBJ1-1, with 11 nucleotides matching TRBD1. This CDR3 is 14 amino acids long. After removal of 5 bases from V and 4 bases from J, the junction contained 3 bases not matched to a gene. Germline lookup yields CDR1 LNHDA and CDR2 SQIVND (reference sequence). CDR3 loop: CASSPDRGPTEAFF. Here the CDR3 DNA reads TGTGCCAGTAGTCCGGACAGGGGGCCCACTGAAGCTTTCTTT.

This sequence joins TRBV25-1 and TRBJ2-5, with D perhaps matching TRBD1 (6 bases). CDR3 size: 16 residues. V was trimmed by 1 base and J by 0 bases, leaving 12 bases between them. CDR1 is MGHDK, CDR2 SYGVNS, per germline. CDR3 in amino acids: CASSELDRANQETQYF. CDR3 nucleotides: TGTGCCAGCAGTGAATTGGACAGAGCCAACCAAGAGACCCAGTACTTC. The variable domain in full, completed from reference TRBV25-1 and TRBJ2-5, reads EADIYQTPRYLVIGTGKKITLECSQTMGHDKMYWYQQDPGMELHLIHYSYGVNSTEKGDLSSESTVSRIRTEHFPLTLESARPSHTSQYLCASSELDRANQETQYFGPGTRLLVL.

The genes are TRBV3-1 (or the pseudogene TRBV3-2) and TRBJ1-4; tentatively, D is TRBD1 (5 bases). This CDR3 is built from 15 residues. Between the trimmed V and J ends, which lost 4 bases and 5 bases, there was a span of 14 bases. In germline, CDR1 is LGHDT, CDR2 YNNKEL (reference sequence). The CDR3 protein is CASSPSLQENEKLFF. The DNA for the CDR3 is TGTGCCAGCAGCCCGTCCCTACAGGAAAATGAAAAACTGTTTTTT.

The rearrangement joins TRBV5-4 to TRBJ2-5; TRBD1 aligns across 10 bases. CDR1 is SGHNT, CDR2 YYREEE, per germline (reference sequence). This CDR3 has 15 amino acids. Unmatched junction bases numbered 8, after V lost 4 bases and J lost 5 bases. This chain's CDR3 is CASSPRTGGDETQYF. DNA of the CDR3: TGTGCCAGCAGCCCCCGGACAGGGGGGGATGAGACCCAGTACTTC.

This CDR3 is CASSWTGYGYTF. CDR3 bases: TGTGCCAGTAGCTGGACAGGGTATGGCTACACCTTC. This sequence joins TRBV19 and TRBJ1-2, with 8 bases matching TRBD1. This CDR3 spans 12 amino acids. CDR1 is LNHDA and CDR2 is SQIVND in the germline V gene (reference sequence). V lost 6 bases to trimming and J lost 5 bases; unmatched junction nucleotides: 2.

The CDR3: CSVEGGQGGNEQFF. The CDR3 region has the DNA TGCAGCGTTGAGGGGGGGCAGGGAGGCAATGAGCAGTTCTTC. The rearrangement uses TRBV29-1 and TRBJ2-1, with a tentative D call TRBD2 (7 bases). V shed 3 bases and J shed 6 bases, with 15 bases lying between them. CDR1 is SQVTM, CDR2 ANQGSEA, per germline. The CDR3 is made up of 14 amino acids.

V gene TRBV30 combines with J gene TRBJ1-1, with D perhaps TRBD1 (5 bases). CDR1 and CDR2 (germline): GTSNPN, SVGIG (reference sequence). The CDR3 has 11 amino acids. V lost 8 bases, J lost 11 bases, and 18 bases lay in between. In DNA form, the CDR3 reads TGTGCCGGAACCTGGGGGGGGGTTGCTTTCTTT. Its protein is CAGTWGGVAFF.

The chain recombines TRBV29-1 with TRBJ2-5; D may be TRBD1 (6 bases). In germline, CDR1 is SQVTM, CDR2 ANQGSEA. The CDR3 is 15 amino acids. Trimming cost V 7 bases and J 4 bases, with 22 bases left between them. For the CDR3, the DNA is TGCAGCGCGCCCGGCAGGGGCGTGATACGAGAGACCCAGTACTTC. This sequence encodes CSAPGRGVIRETQYF. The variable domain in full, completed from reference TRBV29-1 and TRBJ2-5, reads SAVISQKPSRDICQRGTSLTIQCQVDSQVTMMFWYRQQPGQSLTLIATANQGSEATYESGFVIDKFPISRPNLTFSTLTVSNMSPEDSSIYLCSAPGRGVIRETQYFGPGTRLLVL.

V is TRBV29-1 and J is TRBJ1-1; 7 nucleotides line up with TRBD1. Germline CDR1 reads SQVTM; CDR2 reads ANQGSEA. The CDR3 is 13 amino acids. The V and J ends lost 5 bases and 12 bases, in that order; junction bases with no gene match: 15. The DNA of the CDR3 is TGCAGCGTTTCTACTACAGGGGACGGGGAAACTTTCTTT. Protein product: CSVSTTGDGETFF.

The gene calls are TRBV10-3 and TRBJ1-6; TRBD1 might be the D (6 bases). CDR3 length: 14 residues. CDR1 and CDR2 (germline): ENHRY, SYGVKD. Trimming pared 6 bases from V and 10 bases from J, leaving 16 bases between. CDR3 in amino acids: CAISDPTGNSPLHF. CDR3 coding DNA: TGTGCCATCAGCGATCCAACAGGGAACTCACCCCTCCACTTT.

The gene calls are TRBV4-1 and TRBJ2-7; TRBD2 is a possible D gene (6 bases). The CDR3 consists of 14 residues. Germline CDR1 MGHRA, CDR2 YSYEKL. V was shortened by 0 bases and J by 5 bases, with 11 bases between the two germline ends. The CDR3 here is CASSQDRAGHEQYF. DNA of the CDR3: TGCGCCAGCAGCCAAGATCGGGCGGGGCACGAGCAGTACTTC.

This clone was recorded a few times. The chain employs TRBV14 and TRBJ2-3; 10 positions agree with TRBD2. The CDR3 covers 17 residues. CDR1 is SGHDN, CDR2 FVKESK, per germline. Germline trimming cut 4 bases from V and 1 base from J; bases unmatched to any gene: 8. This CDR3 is CASSLRRLAGGTDTQYF. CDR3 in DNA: TGTGCCAGCAGCCTTAGGCGTCTAGCGGGAGGCACAGATACGCAGTATTTT. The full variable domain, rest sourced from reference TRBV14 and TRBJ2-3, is EAGVTQFPSHSVIEKGQTVTLRCDPISGHDNLYWYRRVMGKEIKFLLHFVKESKQDESGMPNNRFLAERTGGTYSTLKVQPAELEDSGVYFCASSLRRLAGGTDTQYFGPGTRLTVL.

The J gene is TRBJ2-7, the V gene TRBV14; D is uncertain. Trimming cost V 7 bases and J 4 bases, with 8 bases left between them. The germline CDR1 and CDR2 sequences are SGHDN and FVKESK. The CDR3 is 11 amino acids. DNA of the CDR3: TGTGCCAGCACCTCTTTTTACGAGCAGTACTTC. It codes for CASTSFYEQYF. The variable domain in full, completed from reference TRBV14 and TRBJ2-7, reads EAGVTQFPSHSVIEKGQTVTLRCDPISGHDNLYWYRRVMGKEIKFLLHFVKESKQDESGMPNNRFLAERTGGTYSTLKVQPAELEDSGVYFCASTSFYEQYFGPGTRLTVT.

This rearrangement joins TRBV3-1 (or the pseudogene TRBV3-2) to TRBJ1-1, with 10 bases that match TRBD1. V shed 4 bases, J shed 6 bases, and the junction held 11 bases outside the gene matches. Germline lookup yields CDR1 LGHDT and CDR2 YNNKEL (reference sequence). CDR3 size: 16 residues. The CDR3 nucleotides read TGTGCCAGCAGCCGTGGGACAGGGGTGCAAGGAGCTGAAGCTTTCTTT. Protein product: CASSRGTGVQGAEAFF.

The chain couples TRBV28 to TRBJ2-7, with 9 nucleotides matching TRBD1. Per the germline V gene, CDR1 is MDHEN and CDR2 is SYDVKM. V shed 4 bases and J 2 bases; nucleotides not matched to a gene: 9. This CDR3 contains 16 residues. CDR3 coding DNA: TGTGCCAGCAGTTCCCCCTCCGGGACAGGGACCTACGAGCAGTACTTC. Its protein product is CASSSPSGTGTYEQYF.

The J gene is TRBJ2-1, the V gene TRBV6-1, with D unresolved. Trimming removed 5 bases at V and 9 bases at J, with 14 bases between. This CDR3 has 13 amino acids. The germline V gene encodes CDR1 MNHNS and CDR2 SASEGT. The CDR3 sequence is CASSSQEVSEQFF. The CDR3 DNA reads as TGTGCCAGCAGTTCACAAGAAGTGTCTGAGCAGTTCTTC.

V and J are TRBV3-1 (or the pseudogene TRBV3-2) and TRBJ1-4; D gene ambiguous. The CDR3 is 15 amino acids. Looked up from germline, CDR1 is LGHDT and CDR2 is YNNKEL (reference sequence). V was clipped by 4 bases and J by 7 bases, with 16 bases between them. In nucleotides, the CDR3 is TGTGCCAGCAGCCCCGTCGGGGATAATAGTGAAAAACTGTTTTTT. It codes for CASSPVGDNSEKLFF.

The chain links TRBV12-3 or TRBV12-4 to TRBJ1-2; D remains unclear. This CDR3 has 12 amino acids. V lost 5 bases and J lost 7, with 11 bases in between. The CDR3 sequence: CASSLTHIGYTF. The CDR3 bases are TGTGCCAGCAGTCTGACACATATTGGCTACACCTTC.

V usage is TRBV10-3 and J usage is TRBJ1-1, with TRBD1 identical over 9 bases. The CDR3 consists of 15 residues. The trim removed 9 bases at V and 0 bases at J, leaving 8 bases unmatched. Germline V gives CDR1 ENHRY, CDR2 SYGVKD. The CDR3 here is CAIRPQGALNTEAFF. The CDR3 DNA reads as TGTGCCATTAGACCACAGGGGGCATTGAACACTGAAGCTTTCTTT.

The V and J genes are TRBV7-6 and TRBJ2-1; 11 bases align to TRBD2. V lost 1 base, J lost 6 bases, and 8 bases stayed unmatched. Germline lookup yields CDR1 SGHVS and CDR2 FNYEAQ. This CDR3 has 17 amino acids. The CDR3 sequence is CASSLGGGTSGINEQFF. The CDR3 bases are TGTGCCAGCAGCTTAGGGGGGGGGACTAGCGGCATCAATGAGCAGTTCTTC.